The clone carrying this TCR beta chain appeared many times. The antigen is not known. This CDR3 spans 15 amino acids. CDR1 SGHVS and CDR2 FQNEAQ come from the germline V gene. Trimming cost V 2 bases and J 7 bases; bases outside gene matches: 11. The data were taken from a study of beta chain features in type 1 diabetes. Study as a whole: Patients were similar to healthy donors in age and gender (as well as in cell yields).

Study-level findings and limits: Type 1 diabetes patients had TCRB CDR3s that were shorter (moderately but significantly so) in all four CD4+ subsets. In type 1 diabetes patients, VDJ junctions had fewer insertions; deletions at these junctions were more frequent.

Via CD45RO/CCR7/CD25/CD127/CD95/CD27, cells of the CD4+ naive, central memory, regulatory and stem cell-like memory subsets were sorted. Investigators reverse transcribed all isolated RNA, so they sequenced expressed TCRB transcripts. Method: immunoSEQ multiplex PCR; TCRdb's copy keeps in-frame clones and lacks some. The data show around 300,000 clones, 8% seen once. The genes are TRBV7-8 and TRBJ2-7; 7 positions agree with TRBD1. The TCR originated in a woman between 18 and 30 years old in good health. Source material: central memory CD4+ T cells from blood. Written as DNA, the CDR3 is TGTGCCAGCAGCTTATCTCGAACAGGGGCTGGAGAGCAGTACTTC. This translates into CASSLSRTGAGEQYF.